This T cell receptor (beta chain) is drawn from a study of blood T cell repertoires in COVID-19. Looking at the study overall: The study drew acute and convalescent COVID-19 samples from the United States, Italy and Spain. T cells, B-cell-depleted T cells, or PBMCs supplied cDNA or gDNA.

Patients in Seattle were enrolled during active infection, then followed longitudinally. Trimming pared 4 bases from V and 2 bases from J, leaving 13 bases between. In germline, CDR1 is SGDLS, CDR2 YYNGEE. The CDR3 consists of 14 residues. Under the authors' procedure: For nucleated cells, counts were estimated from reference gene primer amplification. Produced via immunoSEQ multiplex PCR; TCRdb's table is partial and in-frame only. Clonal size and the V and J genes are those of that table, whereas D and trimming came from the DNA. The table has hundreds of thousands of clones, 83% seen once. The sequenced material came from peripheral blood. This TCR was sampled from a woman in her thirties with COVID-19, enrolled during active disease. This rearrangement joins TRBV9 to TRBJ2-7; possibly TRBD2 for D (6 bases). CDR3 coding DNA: TGTGCCAGCAGCCTGGGGGGAGTAACCTACGAGCAGTACTTC. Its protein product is CASSLGGVTYEQYF.